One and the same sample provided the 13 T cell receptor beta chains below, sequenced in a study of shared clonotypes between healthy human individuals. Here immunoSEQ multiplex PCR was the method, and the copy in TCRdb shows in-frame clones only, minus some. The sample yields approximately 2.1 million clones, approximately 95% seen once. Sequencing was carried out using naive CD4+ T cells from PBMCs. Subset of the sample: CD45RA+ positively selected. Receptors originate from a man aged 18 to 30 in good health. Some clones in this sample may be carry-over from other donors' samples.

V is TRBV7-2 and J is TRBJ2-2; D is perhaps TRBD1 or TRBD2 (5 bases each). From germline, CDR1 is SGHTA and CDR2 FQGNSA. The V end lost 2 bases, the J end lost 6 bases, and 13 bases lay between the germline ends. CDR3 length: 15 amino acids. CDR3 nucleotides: TGTGCCAGCAGCTTACTTGGGGGAAGGGCCGGGGAGCTGTTTTTT. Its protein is CASSLLGGRAGELFF.

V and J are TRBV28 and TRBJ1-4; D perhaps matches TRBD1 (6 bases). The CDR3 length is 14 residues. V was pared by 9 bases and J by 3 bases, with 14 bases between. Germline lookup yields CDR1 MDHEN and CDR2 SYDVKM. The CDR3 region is CASSEAGANEKLFF. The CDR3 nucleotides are TGTGCCAGTAGTGAGGCAGGGGCTAATGAAAAACTGTTTTTT.

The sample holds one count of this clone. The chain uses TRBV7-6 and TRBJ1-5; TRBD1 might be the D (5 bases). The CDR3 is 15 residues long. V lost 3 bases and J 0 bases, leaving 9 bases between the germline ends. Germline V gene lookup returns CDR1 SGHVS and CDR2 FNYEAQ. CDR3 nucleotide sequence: TGTGCCAGCAGCTTCGACGGGACTAGCAATCAGCCCCAGCATTTT. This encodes CASSFDGTSNQPQHF. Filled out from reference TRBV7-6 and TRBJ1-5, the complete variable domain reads GAGVSQSPRYKVTKRGQDVALRCDPISGHVSLYWYRQALGQGPEFLTYFNYEAQQDKSGLPNDRFSAERPEGSISTLTIQRTEQRDSAMYRCASSFDGTSNQPQHFGDGTRLSIL.

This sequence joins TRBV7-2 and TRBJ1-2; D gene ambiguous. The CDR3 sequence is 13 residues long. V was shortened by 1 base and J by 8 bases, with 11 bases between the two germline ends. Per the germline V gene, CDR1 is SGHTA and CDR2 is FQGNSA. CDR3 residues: CASSLVPGRGYTF. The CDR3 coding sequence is TGTGCCAGCAGCTTAGTCCCGGGCCGGGGCTACACCTTC. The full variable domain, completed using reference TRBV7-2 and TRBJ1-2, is GAGVSQSPSNKVTEKGKDVELRCDPISGHTALYWYRQSLGQGLEFLIYFQGNSAPDKSGLPSDRFSAERTGGSVSTLTIQRTQQEDSAVYLCASSLVPGRGYTFGSGTRLTVV.

CDR3 nucleotides: TGCAGCGTAGGACAGGGGCTCTACGAGCAGTACTTC. This encodes CSVGQGLYEQYF. The chain uses TRBV29-1 and TRBJ2-5, with 9 bases aligning to TRBD1. The end of the DNA aligns better with TRBJ2-7, so the J call may be wrong. This CDR3 has 12 residues. Per germline, CDR1 SQVTM and CDR2 ANQGSEA.

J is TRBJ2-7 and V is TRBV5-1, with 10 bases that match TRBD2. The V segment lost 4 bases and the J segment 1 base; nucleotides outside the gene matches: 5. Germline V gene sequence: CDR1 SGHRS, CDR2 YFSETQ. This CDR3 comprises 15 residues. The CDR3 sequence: CASSLPSGSSYEQYF. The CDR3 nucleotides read TGCGCCAGCAGCCTCCCTAGCGGGAGTTCCTACGAGCAGTACTTC.

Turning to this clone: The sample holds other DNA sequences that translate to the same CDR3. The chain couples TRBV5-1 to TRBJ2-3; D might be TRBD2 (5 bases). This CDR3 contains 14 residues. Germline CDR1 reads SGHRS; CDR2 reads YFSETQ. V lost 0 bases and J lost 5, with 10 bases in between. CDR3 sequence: CASSLGPRGDTQYF. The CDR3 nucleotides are TGCGCCAGCAGCTTGGGTCCTCGGGGAGATACGCAGTATTTT.

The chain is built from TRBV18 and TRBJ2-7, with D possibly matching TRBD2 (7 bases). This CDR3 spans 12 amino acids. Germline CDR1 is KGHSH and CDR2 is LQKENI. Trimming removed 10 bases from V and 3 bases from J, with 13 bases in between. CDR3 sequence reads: CATSGGLYEQYF. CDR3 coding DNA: TGTGCCACCTCGGGGGGCCTCTACGAGCAGTACTTC.

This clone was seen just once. This chain's CDR3 is CASSFAVNTEAFF. As DNA, the CDR3 is TGTGCCAGCAGCTTTGCTGTGAACACTGAAGCTTTCTTT. The chain is built from TRBV7-3 and TRBJ1-1; no firm D call. Germline CDR1 SGHTA, CDR2 FQGTGA. The V gene lost 3 bases and the J gene lost 0 bases, with 5 bases spanning the gap. There are 13 residues in the CDR3.

As DNA, the CDR3 is TGTGCCAGTAGTATAGTCGCGGGAAATCAGCCCCAGCATTTT. Its translation is CASSIVAGNQPQHF. V and J are TRBV19 and TRBJ1-5; D is undetermined. Germline assignment: CDR1 LNHDA and CDR2 SQIVND (reference sequence). CDR3 length equals 14 residues. Trimming shortened V by 1 base and J by 4 bases, and 8 bases separated the two germline ends.

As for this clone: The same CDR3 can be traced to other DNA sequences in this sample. The CDR3 loop is CASSFGGTDTQYF. The CDR3 DNA sequence: TGTGCCAGCAGCTTCGGGGGTACAGATACGCAGTATTTT. The chain uses TRBV7-6 and TRBJ2-3, with a tentative D call TRBD2 (6 bases). Germline CDR1 SGHVS, CDR2 FNYEAQ. CDR3 length equals 13 residues. Trimming pared 3 bases from V and 3 bases from J, leaving 7 bases between.

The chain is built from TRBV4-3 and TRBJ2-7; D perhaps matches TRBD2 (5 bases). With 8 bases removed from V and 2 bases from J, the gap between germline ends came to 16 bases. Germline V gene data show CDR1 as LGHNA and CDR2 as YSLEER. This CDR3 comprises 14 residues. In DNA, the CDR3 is TGCGCCAGCGCCACGGAGGCCTTTACCTACGAGCAGTACTTC. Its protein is CASATEAFTYEQYF.

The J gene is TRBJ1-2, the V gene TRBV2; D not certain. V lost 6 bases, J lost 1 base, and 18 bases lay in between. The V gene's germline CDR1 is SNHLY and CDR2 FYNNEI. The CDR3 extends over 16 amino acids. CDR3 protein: CASSGRHQKLNYGYTF. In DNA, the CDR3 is TGTGCCAGCAGCGGACGACATCAAAAGCTTAACTATGGCTACACCTTC.